This TCR beta chain was retrieved from a study of response to subunit inactivated influenza vaccine. TCRdb called the RT-PCR reads again in MiXCR, with one record for every CDR3 protein. Among 500,000 or so distinct CDR3 sequences listed, about 15% were seen once. There are 13 residues in the CDR3. Germline V gene sequence: CDR1 SNHLY, CDR2 FYNNEI. Points from the study as a whole: A suggestion made by the authors is that each seasonal influenza vaccination recruits few new T cells.

This clonotype turned up a few times. What it binds is unknown. One junction end does not reproduce the germline sequence, and a read error may be involved. The chain is built from TRBV2 and TRBJ2-5; TRBD2 agrees at 11 bases. This clonotype was obtained from a man between 50 and 69 years old who received an inactivated influenza vaccine. The sequencing here drew on CD4+ T cells sorted from PBMCs, taken roughly 24 months after vaccination. CDR3 amino acids: CGLAGSYQETQYF. The CDR3 nucleotides read TGCGGACTAGCGGGTAGTTATCAAGAGACCCAGTACTTC.